The T cell receptor (beta chain) described here comes from a study of long-term antiretroviral therapy in people with HIV. Looking at the study overall: Specimens dating back about a decade before the 2015 immediate-ART recommendation are the oldest included. Findings of the study overall: Absence of data on ART adherence, viral resistance or therapy changes was noted. Post-ART, diversity grew, though it stayed under transplant donor control levels.

They ran version v3.0 of the immunoSEQ assay at survey level. TCRdb keeps only in-frame clones here, not all; method: immunoSEQ multiplex PCR. This table holds approximately 15,000 clones, around 84% found once. The germline gives CDR1 SGHVS, CDR2 FQNEAQ. The CDR3 length is 14 residues. Unmatched junction bases numbered 10, after V lost 5 bases and J lost 10 bases. No fewer than two post-ART and no fewer than one pre-ART PBMC samples existed for each donor. Remarks on this clone: Its matching antigen is unknown.

The sample consisted of unsorted PBMCs, taken 0.1 years after starting antiretroviral therapy. The chain couples TRBV7-8 to TRBJ2-1, with 8 bases identical to TRBD2. The clonotype was recovered from a man between 18 and 35 years old with HIV. The CDR3 reads CASSPRSGGYEQFF. The CDR3 nucleotides read TGTGCCAGCAGCCCACGTTCGGGAGGGTACGAGCAGTTCTTC.